The 4 T cell receptor beta chains below come from one sample, sequenced in a study of T cell changes during pregnancy in multiple sclerosis. Generated by immunoSEQ multiplex PCR, the TCRdb table keeps only in-frame clones and is missing some. The table shows around 22,000 clones, with approximately 91% occurring only once. The sequencing here drew on CD4+ T cells from peripheral blood mononuclear cells, taken after pregnancy. All receptors come from a female donor in good health, enrolled as a control in a pregnancy study.

The genes are TRBV2 and TRBJ1-3, with 8 bases fitting TRBD1. V trimming: 10 bases; J trimming: 4 bases; junction bases outside the gene matches: 15. Per germline, CDR1 SNHLY and CDR2 FYNNEI. This CDR3 region has 16 residues. CDR3 nucleotide sequence: TGTGCCATCGGACAGGGATCCCATCCGGGCGGAAACACCATATATTTT. This translates into CAIGQGSHPGGNTIYF.

To note about this clone: Different DNA sequences within this sample yield the same CDR3. The gene calls are TRBV28 and TRBJ1-5, with a possible D match to TRBD1 (5 bases). The CDR3 has 14 amino acids. V dropped 3 bases and J dropped 1 base, with 7 bases sitting between them. Germline CDR1 reads MDHEN; CDR2 reads SYDVKM. The CDR3 DNA sequence: TGTGCCAGCAGTTTGGGGGGAAGCAATCAGCCCCAGCATTTT. Amino acids: CASSLGGSNQPQHF.

This sequence joins TRBV19 and TRBJ2-1; no reliable D call. Germline CDR1 and CDR2: LNHDA and SQIVND (reference sequence). V shed 4 bases and J shed 4 bases, with 14 bases lying between them. This CDR3 spans 15 amino acids. As DNA, the CDR3 is TGTGCCAGTAGTAGTTATACGGGTCATTACAATGAGCAGTTCTTC. Protein sequence: CASSSYTGHYNEQFF.

The chain couples TRBV7-3 to TRBJ2-3; 12 bases are shared with TRBD2. From germline, CDR1 is SGHTA and CDR2 FQGTGA. V was pared by 4 bases and J by 1 base, with 3 bases of the junction left unmatched. The CDR3 covers 16 residues. The CDR3, as DNA: TGTGCCAGCAGCTCCAGACTAGCGGGAGGCACAGATACGCAGTATTTT. It translates to CASSSRLAGGTDTQYF.